What follows describes a single T cell receptor beta chain. Its antigen is not known. For the second PCR, which ran for 7 to 11 cycles, a sample-barcoded 5' primer and a J-beta primer mix were used. TCRdb processed the 5' RACE reads anew with MiXCR; each CDR3 protein has one entry. This sample carries around 1.7 million distinct CDR3 sequences, approximately 30% of them seen once, and the ten largest clones take about 7.7%. This entry belongs to a study of blood T cells in healthy people across ages. Whole-study results and caveats: PBMCs were not sorted, which prevented a conclusive comparison of naive versus antigen-experienced cells.

The TCR comes from a young woman in good health. What was sequenced was blood.

Here the CDR3 DNA reads TGTGCCAGCAGGGTAGGATCGGGTAGCAATCAGCCCCAGCATTTT. Its translation: CASRVGSGSNQPQHF. The V gene is TRBV6-1, the J gene TRBJ1-5, with D uncertain. Germline V gives CDR1 MNHNS, CDR2 SASEGT. The CDR3 sequence is 15 residues long. Trimming shortened V by 6 bases and J by 0 bases, and 12 bases separated the two germline ends.